This is a list of T cell receptor beta chains from one sample in a study of cytomegalovirus exposure and HLA in healthy donors. Only in-frame clones appear in the TCRdb table, and some are missing; sequencing was by immunoSEQ multiplex PCR. The sample carries about 160,000 clones, around 68% recorded once. The specimen sequenced was PBMCs. These receptors all stem from a woman aged 40 to 49 in good health and CMV-seropositive. Each CDR3 is given without its conserved first and last residue. Fields, in order: J gene, V gene, CDR3 protein.

j_gene: TRBJ2-7
v_gene: TRBV7-2
CDR3aa: ASKPGLANYEQY

j_gene: TRBJ1-4
v_gene: TRBV19
CDR3aa: ASSGDREEKLF

j_gene: TRBJ1-5
v_gene: TRBV19
CDR3aa: ASSIRGQGSSYSNQPQH

j_gene: TRBJ2-7
v_gene: TRBV9
CDR3aa: ASSGSGGTYEQY

j_gene: TRBJ1-1
v_gene: TRBV9
CDR3aa: ASSVTGQGTEAF

j_gene: TRBJ2-2
v_gene: TRBV7-6
CDR3aa: ASSLAQGPGPMRGELF

j_gene: TRBJ1-2
v_gene: TRBV2
CDR3aa: ATSQETGLFGYGYT

j_gene: TRBJ2-3
v_gene: TRBV4-3
CDR3aa: ASSQDVASVPDTQY

j_gene: TRBJ2-5
v_gene: TRBV28
CDR3aa: ATRTSGSDGTQY

j_gene: TRBJ2-2
v_gene: TRBV6-5
CDR3aa: ASSYSADLLTGELF

j_gene: TRBJ2-7
v_gene: TRBV25-1
CDR3aa: ASSPQTGAYEQY

j_gene: TRBJ1-4
v_gene: TRBV19
CDR3aa: AGSTGQGPATNEKLF

j_gene: TRBJ1-4
v_gene: TRBV4-3
CDR3aa: ASSNREEKLF

j_gene: TRBJ1-1
v_gene: TRBV4-3
CDR3aa: ASSRVTGETEAF

j_gene: TRBJ2-1
v_gene: TRBV5-1
CDR3aa: ASSLPQGAPNEQF

j_gene: TRBJ2-7
v_gene: TRBV4-1
CDR3aa: ASSQDGAGGSYEQY

j_gene: TRBJ2-2
v_gene: TRBV5-1
CDR3aa: ASSSAGGDTGELF

j_gene: TRBJ1-2
v_gene: TRBV9
CDR3aa: ASSVVGQGASGYT

j_gene: TRBJ1-5
v_gene: TRBV28
CDR3aa: ASSLWGNQPQN

j_gene: TRBJ2-7
v_gene: TRBV5-6
CDR3aa: ASSFVGQGSYEQY

j_gene: TRBJ2-1
v_gene: TRBV4-3
CDR3aa: ASSQVYSRRTSGANNEQF

j_gene: TRBJ2-7
v_gene: TRBV19
CDR3aa: ASSPGLAGYEQY

j_gene: TRBJ2-3
v_gene: TRBV2
CDR3aa: ASRRGLSGGGDTQY

j_gene: TRBJ2-1
v_gene: TRBV4-2
CDR3aa: ASSQSGTSLYEQF

j_gene: TRBJ1-6
v_gene: TRBV4-1
CDR3aa: ASSQEFAGNNSPLH

j_gene: TRBJ1-6
v_gene: TRBV9
CDR3aa: ASSVVDRGASPLH

j_gene: TRBJ2-2
v_gene: TRBV5-1
CDR3aa: ASSSSGQGAGELF

j_gene: TRBJ2-1
v_gene: TRBV28
CDR3aa: ASTQGTGGSNEQF

j_gene: TRBJ1-5
v_gene: TRBV28
CDR3aa: ASSLTGEVGQPQH

j_gene: TRBJ2-2
v_gene: TRBV7-7
CDR3aa: ASAAYVGANTGELF

j_gene: TRBJ1-5
v_gene: TRBV6-6
CDR3aa: ASSYGTGGQPQH